This record covers a single T cell receptor (beta chain). The count of this clonotype is one. Its antigen remains undetermined. Per-base quality was not reported, and no clone a single base away is much larger than it. One read represents weak support. Amplification of TCR beta CDR3 regions was carried out from RNA transcripts. A first-round RT-PCR of the TCR CDR3 used the HTBI primer set with the Qiagen OneStep RT-PCR kit. Libraries were constructed in a second round of multiplex PCR, after which size selection and purification were performed. The libraries were sequenced on an Illumina HiSeq2000 using paired-end 100 bp reads. In the source study's methods: SOAPnuke was used to process the raw data, with reads discarded if the reads contained adapters or uncalled bases, had a mean Phred below 15, or lacked an exact constant-primer or identifier match. High-quality paired reads were merged using COPE v1.2.5, and each unique nucleotide sequence was defined as a clonotype. MiTCR v1.1 was used to align the clonotypes against IMGT TRBV, TRBD and TRBJ reference segments. The analysis was restricted to V-J combinations with a frequency above 0.0001, which together covered 99.2% of the repertoires. The TCS score was defined as F50 (clonal expansion) divided by E x V (chaos), with BLOSUM62-based TCRdist calculated between CDR3 peptides within each V-J. Welch's t-statistics and random forest reduced fewer than 600 V-J features to 13, which were used in a naive Bayes classifier (R e1071). TCRdb ran its own pipeline on the public reads, namely fastp trimming at Q25 and MiXCR clone calling, and kept in-frame beta chains. Here each entry gathers all rows of one CDR3 protein and keeps the most common genes and DNA. None of the V and J calls come from the authors' own analysis; TCRdb made them. This sample holds about half a million distinct CDR3 sequences; 22% were observed only once. About 53% of the sample comes from the top ten.

V sheds 6 bases and J sheds 10 bases, leaving 19 bases between their ends. Reading from cysteine to phenylalanine, the CDR3 counts 15 amino acids. The sequence is cut down to CDR3 DNA, 45 bases in frame from base 1. The germline V gene encodes CDR1 MNHNS and CDR2 SASEGT. Moderately to severely active disease, a Clinical Activity Score of at least 3, a NOSPECS grade of at least 4, and a duration under 3 months were present in ophthalmopathy patients. The study excluded patients with uncontrolled infections, other autoimmune diseases, pregnancy or lactation. Clinical symptoms, serum thyroxine and TRAb, thyroid ultrasound, and orbital computed tomography formed the basis for the diagnoses. PBMCs were isolated from about 9.2 ml of fresh peripheral blood by Ficoll-Paque density gradient centrifugation. Total RNA was extracted with Trizol reagent, and quality was checked on an Agilent 2100 Bioanalyzer.

This entry belongs to a study of T cells in Graves' hyperthyroidism and ophthalmopathy (dated by TCRdb to between 2017 and 2020). About the full investigation: Peripheral blood samples were taken at the time of initial diagnosis, prior to any treatment. Once sampling was done, hyperthyroidism patients were given methimazole at a starting dose of 30 mg daily, whereas ophthalmopathy patients were given high-dose intravenous methylprednisolone. In addition, the study compared T-cell repertoires in thyroid tissue and in blood from six Graves' hyperthyroidism patients. The paper reports TCR Vbeta CDR3 sequencing of about 140 peripheral blood samples: approximately 41 ophthalmopathy, over 70 hyperthyroidism and 17 progressor patients. To identify TCR V-J signatures that set the groups apart, the researchers used a discovery cohort of 90 to 100 patients, made up of 40 to 45 with Graves' ophthalmopathy and 57 with stable Graves' hyperthyroidism. The 90 to 100 discovery patients were randomly divided into training and test sets at a 7:3 ratio. Prospective prediction of ophthalmopathy was tested in an independent validation cohort of fewer than 20 hyperthyroidism patients and 17 patients who later progressed to ophthalmopathy.

What the study reported, not specific to this receptor: Blood samples also contained most of the expanded thyroid clonotypes (frequency above 0.001), which suggests that blood repertoires may reflect thyroid immune responses. Sample size was not statistically predetermined, and blinding of investigators to group allocation was not performed. During validation, the model predicted progression to ophthalmopathy a median of around 6 months ahead of onset, with around 65% sensitivity and almost 75% specificity. A model built on a 13 V-J signature distinguished ophthalmopathy from stable hyperthyroidism, reaching around 90% sensitivity and approximately 81% specificity in cross-validation and 80%/75% in testing.

The specimen was blood. The chain employs TRBV6-1 and TRBJ1-6; confidence is insufficient to name the D gene. The clonotype originates from a woman between 65 and 79 years old with Graves' ophthalmopathy. The CDR3 sequence is CASSRTGFPGSPLHF. The nucleotide sequence reads TGTGCCAGCAGCCGCACCGGGTTCCCAGGATCACCCCTCCACTTT.